These 21 T cell receptor beta chains were all obtained from the same sample, sequenced in a study of T cell clonotyping in hematopoietic cell transplantation. Sequenced by immunoSEQ multiplex PCR; TCRdb stores in-frame clones only, minus some. The repertoire holds fewer than 40,000 clones, with about 87% as singletons. The sequenced material came from peripheral blood mononuclear cells. The receptor source for this set is a woman aged 40 to 50 in good health. Some clones in this sample may be carry-over from other donors' samples.

This chain connects TRBV6-1 to TRBJ2-7; D is unresolved. Germline lookup yields CDR1 MNHNS and CDR2 SASEGT. Trimming stripped 0 bases from V and 2 bases from J, with 8 bases between. This CDR3 is 14 amino acids long. CDR3 residues: CASSEATNPYEQYF. CDR3 coding DNA: TGTGCCAGCAGTGAAGCCACTAACCCCTACGAGCAGTACTTC.

The count of this clone is one. The chain is built from TRBV29-1 and TRBJ2-7; TRBD1 aligns across 7 bases. The germline V gene has CDR1 SQVTM and CDR2 ANQGSEA. Trimming took 7 bases from V and 2 from J; bases not matched to a gene: 8. The length of the CDR3 is 13 residues. CDR3 nucleotide sequence: TGCAGCGCCAGCGACGGGACAGCCTACGAGCAGTACTTC. Amino acid sequence: CSASDGTAYEQYF.

A few counts support this clone. For the CDR3, the DNA is TGTGCCACCCAGACAGCGAACACTGAAGCTTTCTTT. Translating gives CATQTANTEAFF. The V and J genes are TRBV28 and TRBJ1-1; possibly TRBD1 for D (5 bases). V was shortened by 10 bases and J by 1 base, with 10 bases between the two germline ends. Germline V gene lookup returns CDR1 MDHEN and CDR2 SYDVKM. The CDR3 is made up of 12 amino acids.

This clone was detected once. The V and J genes are TRBV11-3 and TRBJ2-7; D is undetermined. V lost 2 bases, J lost 0 bases, and 8 bases lay in between. The CDR3 has 14 residues. Germline CDR1 is SGHNT and CDR2 is YENEEA. DNA for the CDR3: TGTGCCAGCAGCTTACACCAGAGCTCCTACGAGCAGTACTTC. As protein: CASSLHQSSYEQYF.

The genes are TRBV7-3 and TRBJ2-3, with TRBD2 identical over 7 bases. CDR3 length: 15 residues. J gave up 4 bases and V 6 bases, and 10 bases lay outside the gene matches. From germline, CDR1 is SGHTA and CDR2 FQGTGA. CDR3 residues: CASRLSGARADTQYF. The CDR3 nucleotides read TGTGCCAGCAGGCTAAGCGGGGCTCGGGCAGATACGCAGTATTTT.

The rearrangement joins TRBV28 to TRBJ2-7; D call uncertain. V lost 6 bases and J lost 5, with 14 bases in between. Per germline, CDR1 MDHEN and CDR2 SYDVKM. This CDR3 contains 13 residues. In nucleotides, the CDR3 is TGTGCCAGCAGATACGCGCTAAATAACGAGCAGTACTTC. Its translation: CASRYALNNEQYF.

The V and J genes are TRBV5-1 and TRBJ2-6; no clear D. Germline CDR1 and CDR2: SGHRS and YFSETQ. The CDR3 has 14 amino acids. V lost 1 base to trimming and J lost 0 bases, with 2 bases between them. DNA of the CDR3: TGCGCCAGCAGCTTGCCCTCTGGGGCCAACGTCCTGACTTTC. It yields the protein CASSLPSGANVLTF.

The chain carries TRBV7-2 and TRBJ1-4, with D possibly matching TRBD1 (6 bases). The V end was cut by 5 bases, the J end by 5 bases, with 15 bases between. There are 15 residues in the CDR3. The V gene's germline CDR1 is SGHTA and CDR2 FQGNSA. In DNA form, the CDR3 reads TGTGCCAGCAGCCCCCAAACAAGGGGGAATGAAAAACTGTTTTTT. It specifies CASSPQTRGNEKLFF.

The V call is TRBV6-5, the J call TRBJ1-5; 8 bases are a match to TRBD1. CDR3 length: 15 residues. The trim removed 5 bases at V and 4 bases at J, leaving 7 bases unmatched. Germline values: CDR1 MNHEY, CDR2 SVGAGI. CDR3 in DNA: TGTGCCAGCAGTCTAAGGACAGGGCCTAATCAGCCCCAGCATTTT. It translates to CASSLRTGPNQPQHF.

The V call is TRBV4-1, the J call TRBJ1-2; 9 nucleotides match TRBD1. The CDR3 spans 13 residues. Losses at the gene ends were 4 bases for V and 7 bases for J; bases not matched to a gene: 4. Germline loops: CDR1 MGHRA, CDR2 YSYEKL. The CDR3 is CASSPQGASGYTF. Written as DNA, the CDR3 is TGCGCCAGCAGCCCACAGGGGGCCTCTGGCTACACCTTC.

The rearrangement links TRBV5-1 to TRBJ1-1; no reliable D call. V lost 4 bases to trimming and J lost 1 base, with 2 bases between them. This CDR3 contains 11 residues. Germline CDR1 SGHRS, CDR2 YFSETQ. CDR3: CASSGNTEAFF. CDR3 DNA: TGCGCCAGCAGCGGGAACACTGAAGCTTTCTTT.

V usage is TRBV28 and J usage is TRBJ2-7; perhaps D is TRBD1 or TRBD2 (6 bases each). CDR3 length: 14 amino acids. Deletions cut 5 bases from V and 2 bases from J, with 13 bases between. Germline V gene lookup returns CDR1 MDHEN and CDR2 SYDVKM. The CDR3 reads CASSPGALPYEQYF. Here the CDR3 DNA reads TGTGCCAGCAGTCCGGGGGCTCTTCCCTACGAGCAGTACTTC.

The chain is built from TRBV30 and TRBJ2-7, with 8 bases aligning to TRBD1. The germline gives CDR1 GTSNPN, CDR2 SVGIG (reference sequence). With V trimmed by 1 base and J by 4 bases, 9 bases remained unmatched. CDR3 length equals 15 residues. This chain's CDR3 is CAWSDPTGVVYEQYF. Here the CDR3 DNA reads TGTGCCTGGAGTGACCCGACAGGGGTCGTTTACGAGCAGTACTTC.

This chain links TRBV20-1 with TRBJ2-5; D is possibly TRBD2 (6 bases). Germline V CDR1 and CDR2: DFQATT, SNEGSKA (reference sequence). The CDR3 is made up of 11 amino acids. V gave up 5 bases and J gave up 3 bases, with 7 bases separating them. The CDR3 protein is CSALAEETQYF. Written as DNA, the CDR3 is TGCAGTGCTTTAGCGGAAGAGACCCAGTACTTC.

The rearrangement joins TRBV29-1 to TRBJ2-2, with 9 bases identical to TRBD2. The CDR3 consists of 14 residues. Germline CDR1 and CDR2: SQVTM and ANQGSEA. The V segment lost 8 bases and the J segment 5 bases; nucleotides outside the gene matches: 9. The DNA of the CDR3 is TGCAGCACCCCTGGCGGGAGGGGAACCGGGGAGCTGTTTTTT. This translates into CSTPGGRGTGELFF.

The chain carries TRBV6-5 and TRBJ1-5; tentatively, D is TRBD1 (5 bases). The CDR3 consists of 15 residues. The V gene lost 5 bases and the J gene lost 2 bases, with 13 bases spanning the gap. Germline assignment: CDR1 MNHEY and CDR2 SVGAGI. Here the CDR3 reads CASSPLTVGNQPQHF. The CDR3 nucleotides read TGTGCCAGCAGTCCCTTGACAGTAGGCAATCAGCCCCAGCATTTT.

The rearrangement links TRBV15 to TRBJ2-7; D unclear. The germline V and J ends were trimmed by 0 bases and 4 bases, with 7 bases remaining between them. The germline CDR1 and CDR2 sequences are LNHNV and YYDKDF (reference sequence). The CDR3 covers 13 residues. CDR3: CATSRDLGYEQYF. The CDR3 nucleotides are TGTGCCACCAGCAGAGATTTGGGATACGAGCAGTACTTC.

The gene calls are TRBV30 and TRBJ2-1; 15 nucleotides agree with TRBD2. This CDR3 has 15 residues. V gave up 3 bases and J gave up 8 bases; unmatched junction bases: 5. Per the germline V gene, CDR1 is GTSNPN and CDR2 is SVGIG (reference sequence). In DNA, the CDR3 is TGTGCCTGGAGCTCCGGGACTAGCGGGGGGCATGAGCAGTTCTTC. Its translation: CAWSSGTSGGHEQFF.

V is TRBV28 and J is TRBJ2-1; 13 bases map to TRBD2. V shed 5 bases, J shed 1 base, and the junction held 11 bases outside the gene matches. The CDR3 extends over 19 amino acids. The V gene's germline CDR1 is MDHEN and CDR2 SYDVKM. The CDR3 here is CASSTATSGRAFSYNEQFF. CDR3 bases: TGTGCCAGCAGTACCGCCACTAGCGGGAGGGCCTTTTCCTACAATGAGCAGTTCTTC.

The CDR3 nucleotides read TGTGCCTGGAGCACTCCGACCGGTTTGTACGAGCAGTACTTC. This encodes CAWSTPTGLYEQYF. The V and J genes are TRBV30 and TRBJ2-7; D unclear. The V end was cut by 3 bases, the J end by 4 bases, with 16 bases between. Germline V gives CDR1 GTSNPN, CDR2 SVGIG (reference sequence). This CDR3 region has 14 residues. The full variable domain, completed using reference TRBV30 and TRBJ2-7, is SQTIHQWPATLVQPVGSPLSLECTVEGTSNPNLYWYRQAAGRGLQLLFYSVGIGQISSEVPQNLSASRPQDRQFILSSKKLLLSDSGFYLCAWSTPTGLYEQYFGPGTRLTVT.

Of note for this clone: Other DNA sequences in this specimen translate into the identical CDR3. This chain uses TRBV4-3 with TRBJ2-6; unclear D gene. This CDR3 contains 16 residues. The germline V gene has CDR1 LGHNA and CDR2 YSLEER. Trimming pared 0 bases from V and 0 bases from J, leaving 6 bases between. The CDR3 coding sequence is TGCGCCAGCAGCCAAGAGAGAGGCTCTGGGGCCAACGTCCTGACTTTC. As protein: CASSQERGSGANVLTF.